Following are 28 T cell receptor beta chains from one sample sequenced in a study of T cell repertoires in cytomegalovirus infection. TCRdb processed the reads anew with MiXCR; each CDR3 protein has one entry. The sample lists under 120,000 distinct CDR3 sequences, roughly 39% occurring once. Antigens of these TCRs are unknown. This material consisted of CD8+ T cells from cultured PBMCs, taken from culture after CMV antigen stimulation. The origin of the receptors is a human donor in good health (CMV status not recorded). Some clones in this sample may be carry-over from other donors' samples.

This rearrangement joins TRBV7-4 to TRBJ1-1; D is ambiguous. CDR1 is SGHVT, CDR2 SQSDAQ, per germline. This CDR3 spans 12 amino acids. Trimming cost V 5 bases and J 7 bases, with 11 bases left between them. The CDR3 protein is CASSADPLEAFF. The CDR3 region has the DNA TGTGCCAGCAGCGCGGACCCCCTTGAAGCTTTCTTT. The full variable domain, rest sourced from reference TRBV7-4 and TRBJ1-1, is GAGVSQSPRYKVAKRGRDVALRCDSISGHVTLYWYRQTLGQGSEVLTYSQSDAQRDKSGRPSGRFSAERPERSVSTLKIQRTEQGDSAVYLCASSADPLEAFFGQGTRLTVV.

This clonotype was seen ten or more times. The gene calls are TRBV7-8 and TRBJ1-6, with D tentatively TRBD1 (6 bases). Germline values: CDR1 SGHVS, CDR2 FQNEAQ. The CDR3 has 17 residues. The V gene lost 5 bases and the J gene lost 2 bases, with 16 bases spanning the gap. CDR3 nucleotides: TGTGCCAGCAGCAGGGAGGGACATGACACCTATAATTCACCCCTCCACTTT. It specifies CASSREGHDTYNSPLHF.

This clonotype has more than one count but fewer than ten. CDR3 protein: CASSGGVQGKNIQYF. The CDR3 nucleotides are TGTGCCAGCAGCGGCGGGGTTCAGGGCAAAAACATTCAGTACTTC. The chain recombines TRBV7-9 with TRBJ2-4, with TRBD2 as a possible D gene (6 bases). Per the germline V gene, CDR1 is SEHNR and CDR2 is FQNEAQ (reference sequence). The CDR3 extends over 15 amino acids. With 5 bases removed from V and 3 bases from J, the gap between germline ends came to 14 bases.

This rearrangement joins TRBV12-3 or TRBV12-4 to TRBJ1-2, with D perhaps matching TRBD1 (6 bases). V was shortened by 2 bases and J by 6 bases, with 19 bases between the two germline ends. The CDR3 is 16 residues long. CDR3 residues: CASSLKRGAIYNGYTF. The CDR3 DNA reads TGTGCCAGCAGTTTAAAGCGGGGGGCGATCTATAATGGCTACACCTTC.

V and J are TRBV11-2 and TRBJ2-1, with 8 nucleotides matching TRBD2. There are 14 residues in the CDR3. Trimming cost V 6 bases and J 4 bases; bases outside gene matches: 5. Germline CDR1 and CDR2: SGHAT and FQNNGV. The CDR3 DNA sequence: TGTGCCAGCAGACGGGGGGGCTCTTACAATGAGCAGTTCTTC. Protein sequence: CASRRGGSYNEQFF.

CDR3 in DNA: TGTGCCAGCAGCTTATTTCGGGGCGGGGAGACCCAGTACTTC. Translated, it gives CASSLFRGGETQYF. This chain connects TRBV11-2 to TRBJ2-5; TRBD1 or TRBD2 may be the D gene (5 bases each). This CDR3 has 14 amino acids. Deletions cut 2 bases from V and 5 bases from J, with 12 bases between. Germline assignment: CDR1 SGHAT and CDR2 FQNNGV.

The CDR3 loop is CASSLSGDSLNTEAFF. For the CDR3, the DNA is TGTGCCAGCAGTCTCTCGGGAGACAGCCTCAACACTGAAGCTTTCTTT. This chain links TRBV6-5 with TRBJ1-1; weak D call: TRBD1 (5 bases). V dropped 5 bases and J dropped 2 bases, with 18 bases sitting between them. CDR3 size: 16 residues. Germline V CDR1 and CDR2: MNHEY, SVGAGI.

The chain employs TRBV9 and TRBJ2-5; D remains unclear. Germline CDR1 and CDR2: SGDLS and YYNGEE. V lost 4 bases to trimming and J lost 5 bases, with 18 bases between them. This CDR3 is built from 15 residues. CDR3 sequence reads: CASSPNHRMGETQYF. In DNA, the CDR3 is TGTGCCAGCAGCCCGAACCATAGGATGGGGGAGACCCAGTACTTC.

This clonotype was found many times. This chain links TRBV28 with TRBJ2-7; TRBD2 is a possible D gene (5 bases). V was clipped by 5 bases and J by 5 bases, with 16 bases between them. CDR1 is MDHEN and CDR2 is SYDVKM in the germline V gene. The CDR3 sequence is 14 residues long. The CDR3 sequence is CASSAHEVRDEQYF. The CDR3 DNA sequence: TGTGCCAGCAGTGCCCACGAAGTGAGGGACGAGCAGTACTTC.

This clonotype was seen a few times. The chain links TRBV4-1 to TRBJ2-2, with 7 bases matching TRBD1. Germline CDR1 MGHRA, CDR2 YSYEKL. The CDR3 has 13 amino acids. V lost 10 bases to trimming and J lost 5 bases; unmatched junction nucleotides: 7. In DNA, the CDR3 is TGCGCCACTTCTGAGGGGGCGACCGGGGAGCTGTTTTTT. It translates to CATSEGATGELFF.

The chain links TRBV29-1 to TRBJ2-7, with 7 bases lining up with TRBD1. V lost 3 bases and J lost 2; bases outside the gene matches: 13. The CDR3 is 16 amino acids. Germline assignment: CDR1 SQVTM and CDR2 ANQGSEA. The CDR3 sequence is CSVELVGEGAAYEQYF. The CDR3 coding sequence is TGCAGCGTTGAGTTGGTGGGTGAGGGGGCGGCCTACGAGCAGTACTTC.

This clonotype turned up a few times. The rearrangement uses TRBV7-9 and TRBJ1-4; D gene uncertain. The CDR3 is 12 amino acids. V was shortened by 3 bases and J by 5 bases, with 4 bases between the two germline ends. In germline, CDR1 is SEHNR, CDR2 FQNEAQ (reference sequence). The DNA of the CDR3 is TGTGCCAGCAGCTTCGCGAATGAAAAACTGTTTTTT. Residues: CASSFANEKLFF. The full variable domain, in which reference TRBV7-9 and TRBJ1-4 provide the parts outside the CDR3, is DTGVSQNPRHKITKRGQNVTFRCDPISEHNRLYWYRQTLGQGPEFLTYFQNEAQLEKSRLLSDRFSAERPKGSFSTLEIQRTEQGDSAMYLCASSFANEKLFFGSGTQLSVL.

The CDR3 reads CASSSPMGGSNTEAFF. The CDR3 DNA sequence: TGCGCCAGCAGCTCCCCAATGGGAGGGTCGAACACTGAAGCTTTCTTT. The chain is built from TRBV4-1 and TRBJ1-1; D call uncertain. The length of the CDR3 is 16 residues. Deletions cut 5 bases from V and 1 base from J, with 17 bases between. Germline V lookup: CDR1 MGHRA, CDR2 YSYEKL.

This clonotype showed up just a few times. J is TRBJ2-7 and V is TRBV7-2; a possible D gene is TRBD2 (6 bases). CDR3 length: 14 amino acids. Germline V lookup: CDR1 SGHTA, CDR2 FQGNSA. Trimming removed 3 bases at V and 5 bases at J, with 14 bases between. CDR3 sequence reads: CASSFQKEGNEQYF. CDR3 nucleotides: TGTGCCAGCAGCTTCCAAAAGGAGGGAAACGAGCAGTACTTC.

About this clonotype: It may be a read error: a sequence one base away is much more abundant. This chain uses TRBV7-2 with TRBJ2-7; no clear D. Germline CDR1 reads SGHTA; CDR2 reads FQGNSA. With 4 bases removed from V and 2 bases from J, the gap between germline ends came to 18 bases. The CDR3 runs 16 residues. As DNA, the CDR3 is TGTGCCAGCAGCTCCACCCTTACAAGTCAACCCTACGAGCAGTACTTC. Translated, it gives CASSSTLTSQPYEQYF.

The chain uses TRBV7-6 and TRBJ1-2; D perhaps matches TRBD1 (5 bases). Germline V gene lookup returns CDR1 SGHVS and CDR2 FNYEAQ. The CDR3 spans 17 residues. Between the trimmed V and J ends, which lost 0 bases and 6 bases, there was a span of 20 bases. The CDR3 is CASSLAIGAGRNDGYTF. In nucleotides, the CDR3 is TGTGCCAGCAGCTTAGCAATCGGGGCGGGGAGGAACGATGGCTACACCTTC.

This clonotype was picked up a small number of times. J is TRBJ2-7 and V is TRBV30; 9 bases line up with TRBD1. The length of the CDR3 is 13 residues. The ends lost 5 bases at V and 4 bases at J; junction bases unmatched: 6. Per germline, CDR1 GTSNPN and CDR2 SVGIG (reference sequence). This CDR3 is CAWAPGQGYEQYF. CDR3 in DNA: TGTGCCTGGGCTCCGGGACAGGGTTACGAGCAGTACTTC.

This clonotype was observed a single time. The chain uses TRBV24-1 and TRBJ2-1, with TRBD1 identical over 7 bases. Germline V gene data show CDR1 as KGHDR and CDR2 as SFDVKD. This CDR3 is built from 17 residues. The J segment lost 4 bases and the V segment lost 7 bases, leaving 15 bases of the junction unmatched. The CDR3 DNA reads as TGTGCCACCAGGGGATCCGCCCCGGACAGGCATTACAATGAGCAGTTCTTC. This encodes CATRGSAPDRHYNEQFF.

The chain carries TRBV7-2 and TRBJ1-3, with D perhaps TRBD1 (6 bases). The CDR3 is 15 residues long. The V end lost 6 bases, the J end lost 4 bases, and 16 bases lay between the germline ends. Germline CDR1 reads SGHTA; CDR2 reads FQGNSA. In DNA, the CDR3 is TGTGCCAGCAGTCTCCTGGACAGTGCAGGAAACACCATATATTTT. Encoded protein: CASSLLDSAGNTIYF.

This clonotype has only a few counts. The chain recombines TRBV20-1 with TRBJ1-4; tentatively, D is TRBD1 (5 bases). CDR1 is DFQATT and CDR2 is SNEGSKA in the germline V gene (reference sequence). Trimming stripped 1 base from V and 10 bases from J, with 19 bases between. This CDR3 has 15 residues. The CDR3 is CSARVSGTPGGKLFF. In DNA form, the CDR3 reads TGCAGTGCTAGAGTCTCCGGGACGCCCGGAGGAAAACTGTTTTTT.

In its sample, this clonotype was seen a few times. J is TRBJ2-7 and V is TRBV4-1; 7 bases fit TRBD1. Looked up from germline, CDR1 is MGHRA and CDR2 is YSYEKL. The CDR3 loop spans 16 amino acids. Trimming took 0 bases from V and 0 from J; bases not matched to a gene: 5. In DNA, the CDR3 is TGCGCCAGCAGCCAAGAGCCGGGACAGAGCTCCTACGAGCAGTACTTC. Translation gives CASSQEPGQSSYEQYF.

This CDR3 reads CASSYGIGGFNEKLFF. The CDR3 region has the DNA TGTGCCAGCAGTTACGGGATAGGGGGTTTTAATGAAAAACTGTTTTTT. The J gene is TRBJ1-4, the V gene TRBV6-6; maybe TRBD1 (6 bases). CDR3 length equals 16 residues. The germline gives CDR1 MNHNY, CDR2 SVGAGI (reference sequence). Trimming removed 2 bases at V and 4 bases at J, with 14 bases between.

This chain uses TRBV6-1 with TRBJ2-1, with D possibly being TRBD1 (6 bases). Germline-derived CDR1 and CDR2 are MNHNS and SASEGT. The CDR3 totals 14 residues. Trimming took 1 base from V and 5 from J, leaving 9 bases between them. Here the CDR3 reads CASSEDQGHNEQFF. CDR3 in DNA: TGTGCCAGCAGTGAAGACCAGGGGCACAATGAGCAGTTCTTC.

The chain has TRBV29-1 and TRBJ2-3, with D tentatively TRBD1 (5 bases). From germline, CDR1 is SQVTM and CDR2 ANQGSEA. This CDR3 has 18 amino acids. Trimming cost V 0 bases and J 4 bases, with 23 bases left between them. The CDR3, as DNA: TGCAGCGTTGAAGATCCTACCCCCGAATGGCAGGGCGCAGATACGCAGTATTTT. This sequence encodes CSVEDPTPEWQGADTQYF.

The chain's CDR3 is CASSSPGGKGHIQYF. CDR3 coding DNA: TGTGCCAGCAGCTCTCCTGGGGGGAAAGGGCACATTCAGTACTTC. This chain connects TRBV7-9 to TRBJ2-4; D is perhaps TRBD2 (6 bases). V shed 4 bases and J shed 8 bases, with 18 bases lying between them. The CDR3 contains 15 residues. CDR1 SEHNR and CDR2 FQNEAQ come from the germline V gene (reference sequence).

V gene TRBV7-6 combines with J gene TRBJ1-4; D remains unclear. CDR3 size: 11 residues. Germline CDR1 is SGHVS and CDR2 is FNYEAQ. Trimming left V 5 bases short and J 9 bases short, with 7 bases between. The CDR3 loop reads CASSPKKKLFF. CDR3 in DNA: TGTGCCAGCAGCCCAAAGAAAAAACTGTTTTTT.

This chain uses TRBV19 with TRBJ2-7; tentatively, D is TRBD2 (7 bases). The V gene's germline CDR1 is LNHDA and CDR2 SQIVND (reference sequence). This CDR3 region has 15 residues. The ends were cut back, 6 bases at V and 7 bases at J, with 22 bases in the middle. The CDR3 spells CASSHTAGAREEQYF. Here the CDR3 DNA reads TGTGCCAGTAGCCATACGGCGGGGGCCCGGGAAGAGCAGTACTTC.

The chain combines TRBV6-2 or TRBV6-3 with TRBJ1-1, with unresolved D. V lost 8 bases, J lost 6 bases, and 19 bases lay in between. Germline values: CDR1 MNHEY, CDR2 SVGEGT. The CDR3 covers 14 residues. The CDR3: CASAWSYPGAEAFF. CDR3 nucleotide sequence: TGTGCCAGCGCTTGGTCTTACCCCGGGGCTGAAGCTTTCTTT.